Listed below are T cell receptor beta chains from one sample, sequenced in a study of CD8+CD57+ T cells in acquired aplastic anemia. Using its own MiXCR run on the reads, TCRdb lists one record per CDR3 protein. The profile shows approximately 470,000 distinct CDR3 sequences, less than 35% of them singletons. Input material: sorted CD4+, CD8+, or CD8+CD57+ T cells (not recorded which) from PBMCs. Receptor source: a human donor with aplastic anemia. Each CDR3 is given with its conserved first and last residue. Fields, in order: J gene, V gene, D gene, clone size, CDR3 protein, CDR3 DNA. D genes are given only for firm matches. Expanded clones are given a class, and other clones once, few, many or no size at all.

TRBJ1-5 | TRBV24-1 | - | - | CATSPVLGGGQPQHF | TGTGCCACCAGTCCAGTGCTAGGGGGTGGTCAGCCCCAGCATTTT
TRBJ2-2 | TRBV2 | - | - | CASSLSLFTGELFF | TGTGCCAGCAGTTTATCGCTCTTCACCGGGGAGCTGTTTTTT
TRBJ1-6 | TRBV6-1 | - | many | CASSRQTGPLGSLHF | TGTGCCAGCAGCCGCCAGACAGGACCTTTGGGTAGCCTCCACTTT
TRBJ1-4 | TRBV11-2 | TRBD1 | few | CASSLDRGRSEKLFF | TGTGCCAGCAGCTTAGACAGGGGGCGTAGTGAAAAACTGTTTTTT
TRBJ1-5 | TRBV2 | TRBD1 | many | CASRFSRGLGNQPQHF | TGTGCCAGCAGATTCTCTAGGGGGCTTGGCAATCAGCCCCAGCATTTT
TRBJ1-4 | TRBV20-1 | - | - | CSAEKGRATNEKLFF | TGCAGTGCTGAGAAGGGAAGAGCAACTAATGAAAAACTGTTTTTT
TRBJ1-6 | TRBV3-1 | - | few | CASSRDSSSNSPLHF | TGTGCCAGCAGCCGCGACAGTTCTTCTAATTCACCCCTCCACTTT
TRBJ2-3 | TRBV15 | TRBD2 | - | CATSRDSRLAGGPGDTQYF | TGTGCCACCAGCAGAGATTCGCGATTAGCGGGGGGGCCAGGGGATACGCAGTATTTT
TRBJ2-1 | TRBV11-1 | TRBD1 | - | CASSLGDRLNNGQFF | TGTGCCAGCAGCTTAGGGGACAGACTGAACAATGGGCAGTTCTTC
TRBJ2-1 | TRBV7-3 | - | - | CASKRAGSDEQFF | TGTGCCAGCAAGAGGGCAGGGTCGGATGAGCAGTTCTTC
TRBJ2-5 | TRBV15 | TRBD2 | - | CATSSARGLAGVLGETQYF | TGTGCCACCAGCAGTGCTAGAGGGCTAGCGGGAGTGCTAGGGGAGACCCAGTACTTC
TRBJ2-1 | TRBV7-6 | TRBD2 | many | CASSSWTSRSYNEQFF | TGTGCCAGCAGCTCATGGACTAGCAGGTCCTACAATGAGCAGTTCTTC
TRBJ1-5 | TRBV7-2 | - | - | CASSPDRSPNQPQHF | TGTGCCAGCAGCCCAGACAGGTCTCCCAATCAGCCCCAGCATTTT
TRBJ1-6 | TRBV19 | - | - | CASSFPDGRPSPLHF | TGTGCCAGTAGTTTTCCGGACGGACGACCATCACCCCTCCACTTT
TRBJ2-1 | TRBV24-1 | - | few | CATSDMGGGAFYNEQFF | TGTGCCACCAGTGACATGGGAGGGGGCGCTTTCTACAATGAGCAGTTCTTC
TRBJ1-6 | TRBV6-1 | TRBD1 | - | CASSGARGSSYNSPLHF | TGTGCCAGCAGTGGGGCCAGGGGGAGCTCCTATAATTCACCCCTCCACTTT